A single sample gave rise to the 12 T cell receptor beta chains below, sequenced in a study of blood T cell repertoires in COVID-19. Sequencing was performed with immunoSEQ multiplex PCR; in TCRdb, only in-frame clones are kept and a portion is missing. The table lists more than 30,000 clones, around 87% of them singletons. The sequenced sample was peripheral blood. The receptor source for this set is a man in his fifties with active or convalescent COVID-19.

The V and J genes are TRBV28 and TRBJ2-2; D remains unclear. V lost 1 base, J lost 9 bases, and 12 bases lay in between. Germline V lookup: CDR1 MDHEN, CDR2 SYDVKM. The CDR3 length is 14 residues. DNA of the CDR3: TGTGCCAGCAGTTTATCGGCAGGTGTAAGGGAGCTGTTTTTT. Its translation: CASSLSAGVRELFF.

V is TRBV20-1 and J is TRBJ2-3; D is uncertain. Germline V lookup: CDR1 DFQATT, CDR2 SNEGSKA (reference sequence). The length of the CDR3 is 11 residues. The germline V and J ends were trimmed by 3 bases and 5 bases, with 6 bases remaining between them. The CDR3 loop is CSASPLDTQYF. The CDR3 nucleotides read TGCAGTGCTAGTCCCCTAGATACGCAGTATTTT.

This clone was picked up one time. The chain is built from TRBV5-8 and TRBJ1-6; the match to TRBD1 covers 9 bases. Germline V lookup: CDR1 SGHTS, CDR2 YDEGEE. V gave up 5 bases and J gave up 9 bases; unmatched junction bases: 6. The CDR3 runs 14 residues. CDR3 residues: CASSSQGAGSPLHF. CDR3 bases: TGTGCCAGCAGTTCACAGGGGGCTGGTTCACCCCTCCACTTT. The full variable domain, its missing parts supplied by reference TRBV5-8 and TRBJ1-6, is EAGVTQSPTHLIKTRGQQATLRCSPISGHTSVYWYQQALGLGLQFLLWYDEGEERNRGNFPPRFSGRQFPNYSSELNVNALELEDSALYLCASSSQGAGSPLHFGNGTRLTVT.

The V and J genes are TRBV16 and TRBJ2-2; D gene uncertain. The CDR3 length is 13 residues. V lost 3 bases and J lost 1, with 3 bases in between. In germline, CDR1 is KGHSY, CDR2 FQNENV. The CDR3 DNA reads TGTGCCAGCAGCCAGAGGAACACCGGGGAGCTGTTTTTT. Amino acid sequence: CASSQRNTGELFF.

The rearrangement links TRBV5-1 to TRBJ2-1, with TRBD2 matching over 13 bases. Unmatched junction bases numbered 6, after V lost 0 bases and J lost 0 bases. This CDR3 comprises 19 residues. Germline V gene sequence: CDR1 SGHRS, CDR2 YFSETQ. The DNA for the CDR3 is TGCGCCAGCAGCTTGGTGACTAGCGGGGGGCTTAGCTCCTACAATGAGCAGTTCTTC. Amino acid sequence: CASSLVTSGGLSSYNEQFF.

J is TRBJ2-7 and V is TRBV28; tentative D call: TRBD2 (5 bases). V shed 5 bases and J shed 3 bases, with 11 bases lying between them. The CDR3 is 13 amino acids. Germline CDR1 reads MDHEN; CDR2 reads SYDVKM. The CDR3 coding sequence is TGTGCCAGCAGTCGGACTTCAGGCTACGAGCAGTACGTC. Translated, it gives CASSRTSGYEQYV.

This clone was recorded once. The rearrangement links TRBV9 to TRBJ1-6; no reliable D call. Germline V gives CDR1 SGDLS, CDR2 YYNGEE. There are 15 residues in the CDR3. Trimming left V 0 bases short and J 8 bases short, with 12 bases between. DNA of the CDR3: TGTGCCAGCAGCGTAGGGGCCCTGACCCATTCACCCCTCCACTTT. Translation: CASSVGALTHSPLHF.

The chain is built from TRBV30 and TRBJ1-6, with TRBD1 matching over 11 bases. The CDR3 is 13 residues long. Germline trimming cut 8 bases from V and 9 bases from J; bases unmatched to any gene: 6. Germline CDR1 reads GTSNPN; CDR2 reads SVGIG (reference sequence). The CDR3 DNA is TGTGCCAGCAGGACAGGGGGCCGTTCACCCCTCCACTTT. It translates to CASRTGGRSPLHF.

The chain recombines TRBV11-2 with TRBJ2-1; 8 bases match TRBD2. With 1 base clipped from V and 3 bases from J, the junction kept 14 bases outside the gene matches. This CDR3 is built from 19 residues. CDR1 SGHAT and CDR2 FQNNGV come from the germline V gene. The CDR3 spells CASSLVMGQRLASYNEQFF. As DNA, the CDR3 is TGTGCCAGCAGCTTAGTTATGGGTCAAAGACTAGCGAGCTACAATGAGCAGTTCTTC.

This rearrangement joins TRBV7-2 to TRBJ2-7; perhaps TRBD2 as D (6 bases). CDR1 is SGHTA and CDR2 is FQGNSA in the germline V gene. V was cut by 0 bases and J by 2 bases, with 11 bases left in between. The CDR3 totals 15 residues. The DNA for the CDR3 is TGTGCCAGCAGCTTAGCGTGGACGGGAGCCTACGAGCAGTACGTC. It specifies CASSLAWTGAYEQYV.

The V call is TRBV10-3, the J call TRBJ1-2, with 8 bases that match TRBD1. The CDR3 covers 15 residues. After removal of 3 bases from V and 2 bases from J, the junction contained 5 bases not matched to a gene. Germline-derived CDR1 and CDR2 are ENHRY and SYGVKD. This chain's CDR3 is CAISDSRTGNYGYTF. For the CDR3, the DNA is TGTGCCATCAGTGACAGCAGGACAGGGAACTATGGCTACACCTTC.

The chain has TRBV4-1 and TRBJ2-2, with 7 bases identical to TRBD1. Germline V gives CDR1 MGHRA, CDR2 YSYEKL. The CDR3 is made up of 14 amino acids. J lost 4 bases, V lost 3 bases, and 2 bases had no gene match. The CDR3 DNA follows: TGCGCCAGCAGCCAGGGACAGTCCACCGGGGAGCTGTTTTTT. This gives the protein CASSQGQSTGELFF.